Listed below are T cell receptor beta chains from one sample, sequenced in a study of blood T cell repertoires in COVID-19. Sequencing was performed with immunoSEQ multiplex PCR; in TCRdb, only in-frame clones are kept and a portion is missing. The table includes 70,000 or so clones, roughly 84% detected once. The sample comprised peripheral blood. The receptors were gathered from a man older than 75 with active or convalescent COVID-19. CDR3s include the opening cysteine and the closing phenylalanine or tryptophan. The D gene is left open where the match is weak. Size values are once, few and many counts, or a class for expanded clones, and some rows have none.

J	V	D	size	CDR3	DNA
TRBJ1-1	TRBV11-2	TRBD1	-	CASSSYPGQGMNTEAFF	TGTGCCAGCAGCTCATATCCGGGACAGGGAATGAACACTGAAGCTTTCTTT
TRBJ2-3	TRBV10-3	-	once	CAISDARGTTDTQYF	TGTGCCATCAGTGACGCCCGGGGGACCACAGATACGCAGTATTTT
TRBJ2-7	TRBV15	TRBD1	-	CATSRTGAWEQYF	TGTGCCACCAGCAGAACAGGGGCCTGGGAGCAGTACTTC
TRBJ2-5	TRBV11-2	TRBD1	-	CASRGTGTGQETQYF	TGTGCCAGCAGAGGAACCGGGACAGGACAAGAGACCCAGTACTTC
TRBJ2-5	TRBV6-1	-	-	CASSENEAVQETQYF	TGTGCCAGCAGTGAAAATGAGGCGGTCCAAGAGACCCAGTACTTC
TRBJ2-5	TRBV18	-	once	CASSPQGLQETQYF	TGTGCCAGCTCACCACAGGGGCTTCAAGAGACCCAGTACTTC
TRBJ2-7	TRBV6-2/TRBV6-3	-	-	CASSLTASSYEQYF	TGTGCCAGCAGCCTCACTGCAAGCTCCTACGAGCAGTACTTC
TRBJ2-7	TRBV28	TRBD1	-	CASSLGDRDRYEQYF	TGTGCCAGCAGTTTAGGTGACAGGGACCGATACGAGCAGTACTTC
TRBJ2-1	TRBV5-4	TRBD2	-	CASSLLSSGRFNEQFF	TGTGCCAGCAGCTTGTTATCTAGCGGGAGGTTCAATGAGCAGTTCTTC
TRBJ2-3	TRBV7-2	-	-	CASSFTGTSTDTQYF	TGTGCCAGCAGCTTCACCGGGACTAGCACAGATACGCAGTATTTT
TRBJ2-3	TRBV29-1	TRBD2	-	CSVGAGAYGTQYF	TGCAGCGTTGGAGCGGGGGCTTACGGTACGCAGTATTTT
TRBJ2-2	TRBV30	TRBD2	-	CAWGTSGSYTGELFF	TGTGCCTGGGGGACTAGCGGGAGTTATACCGGGGAGCTGTTTTTT
TRBJ2-2	TRBV11-2	-	-	CASSFLGGAGGELFF	TGTGCCAGCAGCTTCTTAGGAGGGGCAGGGGGGGAGCTGTTTTTT
TRBJ1-1	TRBV19	-	-	CASSIAEGTEAFF	TGTGCCAGTAGTATCGCAGAGGGCACTGAAGCTTTCTTT
TRBJ2-7	TRBV10-2	TRBD1	-	CASRKGQEYEQYF	TGCGCCAGCAGAAAGGGACAGGAATACGAGCAGTACTTC
TRBJ2-1	TRBV11-2	-	-	CASSSTLSQSEQFF	TGTGCCAGCAGCTCCACTCTGAGCCAATCTGAGCAGTTCTTC
TRBJ1-1	TRBV6-4	-	-	CASSDSSRAGISTTEAFF	TGTGCCAGCAGTGACTCGAGCAGAGCAGGGATAAGTACCACTGAAGCTTTCTTT
TRBJ2-2	TRBV4-3	-	-	CASSRRWQGTGELFF	TGCGCCAGCAGCCGTAGGTGGCAGGGCACCGGGGAGCTGTTTTTT
TRBJ2-1	TRBV19	TRBD1	-	CASTKGQGSYNEQFF	TGTGCCAGTACCAAAGGACAGGGGTCCTACAATGAGCAGTTCTTC
TRBJ1-2	TRBV19	-	-	CASSIGHRTYGYTF	TGTGCCAGTAGTATCGGACACCGTACCTATGGCTACACCTTC
TRBJ1-5	TRBV27	-	few	CASSDLRGPQHF	TGTGCCAGCAGTGACCTCAGGGGGCCCCAGCATTTT
TRBJ2-4	TRBV7-2	-	once	CASSLAGSPGRNIQYF	TGTGCCAGCAGCTTAGCCGGGTCTCCGGGGAGAAACATTCAGTACTTC
TRBJ2-1	TRBV7-9	TRBD2	-	CASSLDEREDGNEQFF	TGTGCCAGCAGCTTAGACGAGCGGGAGGATGGCAATGAGCAGTTCTTC
TRBJ2-1	TRBV6-2/TRBV6-3	TRBD2	-	CASSPYSGLAGVEQFF	TGTGCCAGCAGTCCCTACTCGGGACTAGCGGGAGTTGAGCAGTTCTTC
TRBJ1-3	TRBV11-2	-	once	CASERRNSGNTIYF	TGTGCCAGCGAGAGGAGGAACTCTGGAAACACCATATATTTT
TRBJ2-3	TRBV2	TRBD2	-	CASSPSGANMDTQYF	TGTGCCAGCAGTCCTAGCGGGGCGAACATGGATACGCAGTATTTT
TRBJ2-2	TRBV6-5	-	-	CASGASNTGELFF	TGTGCCAGCGGGGCCTCGAACACCGGGGAGCTGTTTTTT
TRBJ1-5	TRBV6-1	TRBD1	-	CASSDRTGSGPQHF	TGTGCCAGCAGTGACCGGACAGGCTCAGGGCCCCAGCATTTT
TRBJ2-5	TRBV5-6	-	-	CASSPWAQETQYF	TGTGCCAGCAGCCCCTGGGCCCAAGAGACCCAGTACTTC
TRBJ2-5	TRBV29-1	-	-	CSVTGAAGQETQYF	TGCAGCGTTACCGGGGCCGCGGGACAAGAGACCCAGTACTTC
TRBJ2-5	TRBV25-1	-	-	CASSEGGNQETQYF	TGTGCCAGCAGTGAAGGCGGGAACCAAGAGACCCAGTACTTC
TRBJ1-2	TRBV10-2	TRBD1	-	CASRDRVYGYTF	TGCGCCAGCAGGGACAGGGTCTATGGCTACACCTTC
TRBJ1-1	TRBV28	-	-	CASSPHMNTEAFF	TGTGCCAGCAGTCCTCACATGAACACTGAAGCTTTCTTT
TRBJ2-1	TRBV11-2	-	-	CASSLAGVGLYEQFF	TGTGCCAGCAGCTTAGCGGGGGTCGGGCTTTATGAGCAGTTCTTC
TRBJ2-2	TRBV5-1	TRBD1	-	CASRRQGANTGELFF	TGCGCCAGCAGGCGACAGGGGGCAAACACCGGGGAGCTGTTTTTT
TRBJ1-5	TRBV18	-	-	CASSPRQVQMGPQHF	TGTGCCAGCTCACCTAGACAGGTCCAAATGGGGCCCCAGCATTTT
TRBJ2-1	TRBV5-6	TRBD2	-	CASSPGLAARGSYNEQFF	TGTGCCAGCAGCCCGGGACTAGCGGCTCGGGGATCCTACAATGAGCAGTTCTTC
TRBJ2-7	TRBV12-3/TRBV12-4	-	few	CASSFGDSEQYF	TGTGCCAGCAGTTTCGGGGATTCCGAGCAGTACTTC
TRBJ2-7	TRBV6-5	TRBD2	few	CASTVAGGKDEQYF	TGTGCCAGCACCGTAGCGGGGGGTAAGGACGAGCAGTACTTC
TRBJ2-5	TRBV30	-	-	CAWSSNREGTQYF	TGTGCCTGGAGTTCAAACAGGGAGGGGACCCAGTACTTC